The 10 T cell receptor beta chains presented below share a single source sample, sequenced in a study of blood T cell repertoires in COVID-19. Clones were read by immunoSEQ multiplex PCR, and TCRdb kept only the in-frame ones, dropping some. The sample lists over 25,000 clones; about four fifths were seen once. Sequencing input: peripheral blood. Receptors originate from an elderly man with acute or convalescent COVID-19.

The CDR3 DNA is TGTGCCAGCAGTTTTGCAGGGGGCACTGAAGCTTTCTTT. It yields the protein CASSFAGGTEAFF. This sequence joins TRBV6-6 and TRBJ1-1, with 7 nucleotides matching TRBD1. This CDR3 region has 13 residues. Germline V gene lookup returns CDR1 MNHNY and CDR2 SVGAGI (reference sequence). With 4 bases clipped from V and 4 bases from J, the junction kept 3 bases outside the gene matches.

At least ten counts were recorded for this clone. The rearrangement uses TRBV20-1 and TRBJ1-2; perhaps TRBD1 as D (5 bases). Between the trimmed V and J ends, which lost 3 bases and 3 bases, there was a span of 11 bases. From germline, CDR1 is DFQATT and CDR2 SNEGSKA (reference sequence). The CDR3 has 13 residues. In nucleotides, the CDR3 is TGCAGTGCTAGTTCCAGGGTGGACTATGGCTACACCTTC. It translates to CSASSRVDYGYTF.

The rearrangement links TRBV14 to TRBJ2-1; no definite D call. There are 11 residues in the CDR3. Germline CDR1 SGHDN, CDR2 FVKESK. With 4 bases removed from V and 9 bases from J, the gap between germline ends came to 7 bases. The DNA of the CDR3 is TGTGCCAGCAGCCGAGGCGGTGAGCAGTTCTTC. This gives the protein CASSRGGEQFF. Full variable domain (missing parts from reference TRBV14 and TRBJ2-1): EAGVTQFPSHSVIEKGQTVTLRCDPISGHDNLYWYRRVMGKEIKFLLHFVKESKQDESGMPNNRFLAERTGGTYSTLKVQPAELEDSGVYFCASSRGGEQFFGPGTRLTVL.

The chain is built from TRBV3-1 (or the pseudogene TRBV3-2) and TRBJ1-2; TRBD1 aligns across 9 bases. J lost 2 bases, V lost 2 bases, and 3 bases had no gene match. The CDR3 contains 15 residues. Germline assignment: CDR1 LGHDT and CDR2 YNNKEL (reference sequence). The CDR3 nucleotides are TGTGCCAGCAGCCAACCGGGACAGGGAAACTATGGCTACACCTTC. Amino acids: CASSQPGQGNYGYTF.

This chain joins TRBV5-1 and TRBJ1-1; D is unclear. The V gene lost 1 base and the J gene lost 3 bases, with 13 bases spanning the gap. The CDR3 loop spans 15 amino acids. CDR1 SGHRS and CDR2 YFSETQ come from the germline V gene. The CDR3 region has the DNA TGCGCCAGCAGCTTGAAAGACCCTCGGGACACTGAAGCTTTCTTT. It specifies CASSLKDPRDTEAFF.

The rearrangement joins TRBV4-3 to TRBJ1-2, with D possibly matching TRBD1 (5 bases). The length of the CDR3 is 15 residues. Germline V gene lookup returns CDR1 LGHNA and CDR2 YSLEER. V was trimmed by 1 base and J by 2 bases, leaving 11 bases between them. The CDR3 loop is CASSQVRAGNYGYTF. CDR3 in DNA: TGCGCCAGCAGCCAAGTTCGGGCAGGGAACTATGGCTACACCTTC.

The V call is TRBV11-2, the J call TRBJ1-5; D is possibly TRBD1 (5 bases). Deletions cut 5 bases from V and 3 bases from J, with 11 bases between. Per germline, CDR1 SGHAT and CDR2 FQNNGV. CDR3 length: 14 amino acids. The CDR3 nucleotides are TGTGCCAGCAGCCGTTCAGGGAACAATCAGCCCCAGCATTTT. It translates to CASSRSGNNQPQHF.

This chain uses TRBV5-1 with TRBJ1-1, with D perhaps TRBD1 (5 bases). CDR3 length: 15 amino acids. Looked up from germline, CDR1 is SGHRS and CDR2 is YFSETQ. With 0 bases removed from V and 8 bases from J, the gap between germline ends came to 17 bases. This chain's CDR3 is CASSLAGGTSTEAFF. The CDR3 bases are TGCGCCAGCAGCTTGGCCGGGGGAACGTCGACCGAAGCTTTCTTT.

This clone has a single count. The V and J genes are TRBV18 and TRBJ1-1; 7 nucleotides align to TRBD1. Germline CDR1 and CDR2: KGHSH and LQKENI. V trimming: 6 bases; J trimming: 2 bases; junction bases outside the gene matches: 3. The CDR3 totals 13 residues. The CDR3 DNA reads as TGTGCCAGCTCCCAGGGGGGCAACACTGAAGCTTTCTTT. Its protein is CASSQGGNTEAFF. The variable domain in full, with the rest retrieved from reference TRBV18 and TRBJ1-1, is NAGVMQNPRHLVRRRGQEARLRCSPMKGHSHVYWYRQLPEEGLKFMVYLQKENIIDESGMPKERFSAEFPKEGPSILRIQQVVRGDSAAYFCASSQGGNTEAFFGQGTRLTVV.

The V and J genes are TRBV9 and TRBJ1-6; 7 nucleotides align to TRBD1. This CDR3 has 14 amino acids. V shed 4 bases, J shed 9 bases, and the junction held 7 bases outside the gene matches. CDR1 and CDR2 (germline): SGDLS, YYNGEE. The CDR3 nucleotides are TGTGCCAGCAGCCCCGAAGGGGGCGCTTCACCCCTCCACTTT. This sequence encodes CASSPEGGASPLHF.